Listed below are T cell receptor beta chains from one sample, sequenced in a study of T-cell reconstitution after alpha-beta-depleted transplantation in children. TCRdb recomputed calls from the PCR reads with MiXCR, one row per CDR3 protein. Among tens of thousands of distinct CDR3 sequences listed, roughly 6.7% were seen once. The sequencing here drew on peripheral blood, taken 60 days after TCRalphabeta/CD19-depleted stem cell transplant. The origin of the receptors is a child in the first two years of life who had a stem cell transplant for acute myeloid leukemia, so the T cells may come from the graft donor. Both conserved end residues are part of each CDR3. A D gene is named only where the DNA matches it firmly. For some rows the clone size is stated as once, few or many, or as a class when expanded; others skip it.

J | length | size | D | V | DNA | CDR3
TRBJ2-1 | 14 | many | NA | TRBV6-2/TRBV6-3 | TGTGCTTCCGTGGAGCAGGGGACCCACAATGAGCAGTTCTTC | CASVEQGTHNEQFF
TRBJ2-1 | 15 | few | TRBD2 | TRBV7-7 | TGTGCTAGCAGCGGGGGACTAGCGGGAGACCGGGAGCAGTTCTTC | CASSGGLAGDREQFF
TRBJ2-2 | 21 | many | TRBD1 | TRBV4-1 | TGCGCCAGCAGCCAGACGACCGGGACAGATCCCGATTATTTGAACACCGGGGAGCTGTTTTTT | CASSQTTGTDPDYLNTGELFF
TRBJ1-1 | 14 | many | NA | TRBV20-1 | TGCAGTGCTCCTGGGGCAGGGGCACACACTGAAGCTTTCTTT | CSAPGAGAHTEAFF
TRBJ2-7 | 15 | many | TRBD2 | TRBV12-3/TRBV12-4 | TGTGCCAGCAGCCTGGGACTAGCGAGAAAATACGAGCAGTACTTC | CASSLGLARKYEQYF
TRBJ2-1 | 14 | many | TRBD2 | TRBV5-1 | TGCGCCAGTGCCCCAGCGGGGGGCTTCGGAGAGCAGTTCTTC | CASAPAGGFGEQFF
TRBJ2-3 | 15 | many | NA | TRBV7-9 | TGTGCCAGCAGGGGGATTTCGCCTTTCACAGATACGCAGTATTTT | CASRGISPFTDTQYF
TRBJ1-1 | 14 | NA | NA | TRBV28 | TGTGCCAGCAGTTTATACGCGGGTAACACTGAAGCTTTCTTT | CASSLYAGNTEAFF
TRBJ1-5 | 12 | many | NA | TRBV20-1 | TGCAGTGCTAGAGAGGACGGAAGGGCCCAGCATTTT | CSAREDGRAQHF
TRBJ2-3 | 16 | many | TRBD2 | TRBV7-2 | TGTGCCAGCAGCGGGGGGACTAGCTTTAGCACAGATACGCAGTATTTT | CASSGGTSFSTDTQYF
TRBJ1-2 | 11 | NA | NA | TRBV30 | TGTGCCTGGGGAGGATTTTATGGCTACACCTTC | CAWGGFYGYTF
TRBJ1-1 | 13 | NA | NA | TRBV30 | TGTGCCTGGAGTATCGGGGGGCCCACTGAAGCTTTCTTT | CAWSIGGPTEAFF
TRBJ2-3 | 13 | many | NA | TRBV29-1 | TGCAGCGTTGATGGTTCTAGCACAGATACGCAGTATTTT | CSVDGSSTDTQYF
TRBJ2-2 | 17 | many | TRBD2 | TRBV7-3 | TGTGCCAGCAGCACCTCTCCCGACGGGAGGTACACCGGGGAGCTGTTTTTT | CASSTSPDGRYTGELFF
TRBJ2-1 | 14 | many | NA | TRBV6-5 | TGTGCCAGCAGTTATTCAGGGGTCGGCGGTGAGCAGTTCTTC | CASSYSGVGGEQFF
TRBJ2-5 | 17 | many | NA | TRBV9 | TGTGCCAGCAGCCCCAGCAGGAGCCGGGTTAGCGAAGAGACCCAGTACTTC | CASSPSRSRVSEETQYF
TRBJ2-3 | 18 | few | NA | TRBV12-3/TRBV12-4 | TGTGCCAGCAGTTTCCCCCCAGAGGGAGCCTCTCCTCCAGATACGCAGTATTTT | CASSFPPEGASPPDTQYF
TRBJ2-7 | 10 | many | NA | TRBV20-1 | TGCAGTGCTAGTTACCACGAGCAGTACTTC | CSASYHEQYF
TRBJ2-1 | 14 | many | NA | TRBV28 | TGTGCCAGCAGTTTTTTTGGGTCGGGGAATGAGCAGTTCTTC | CASSFFGSGNEQFF
TRBJ1-2 | 13 | many | NA | TRBV13 | TGTGCCAGCAGCACCGGGGCCGAAGGCGGCTACACCTTC | CASSTGAEGGYTF
TRBJ1-2 | 15 | many | TRBD1 | TRBV24-1 | TGTGCCACCAGTGAGGGGACAGGGGGCGGCTATGGCTACACCTTC | CATSEGTGGGYGYTF
TRBJ1-2 | 14 | many | NA | TRBV7-2 | TGTGCCAGCAGCCAGGAGGTGAACGGCGAAGGCTACACCTTC | CASSQEVNGEGYTF
TRBJ2-3 | 17 | many | NA | TRBV9 | TGTGCCAGCAGCGTACGGGGAAATGGTTTCGGCACAGATACGCAGTATTTT | CASSVRGNGFGTDTQYF
TRBJ2-7 | 17 | many | TRBD1 | TRBV3-1 | TGTGCCAGCAGCCCGTACAGGGGACAAGGGAGATTGTACGAGCAGTACTTC | CASSPYRGQGRLYEQYF
TRBJ2-7 | 15 | many | NA | TRBV30 | TGTGCCTGCTCAACCGGGACCCCTTTGGACTACGAGCAGTACTTC | CACSTGTPLDYEQYF
TRBJ2-4 | 15 | many | NA | TRBV6-5 | TGTGCCAGCAGTTCCCTGGTGGGAGCCAAAAACATTCAGTACTTC | CASSSLVGAKNIQYF
TRBJ2-2 | 16 | many | NA | TRBV24-1 | TGTGCCACCAGTGATTTTCCCAGCGCGAACACCGGGGAGCTGTTTTTT | CATSDFPSANTGELFF
TRBJ2-7 | 14 | many | NA | TRBV9 | TGTGCCAGCAGCGTAGGGGACATAGCCTACGAGCAGTACTTC | CASSVGDIAYEQYF
TRBJ1-2 | 13 | many | NA | TRBV7-2 | TGTGCCAGCAGCTTAGGACAACCCTATGGCTACACCTTC | CASSLGQPYGYTF
TRBJ1-2 | 18 | many | TRBD1 | TRBV3-1 | TGTGCCAGCAGCCTTGGAGTGGCAGGGGGGCCGCGAAACTATGGCTACACCTTC | CASSLGVAGGPRNYGYTF
TRBJ2-5 | 13 | many | TRBD1 | TRBV27 | TGTGCCAGCAGAATCTCGACAGGGAGGACCCAGTACTTC | CASRISTGRTQYF
TRBJ2-7 | 16 | medium-sized | NA | TRBV11-2 | TGTGCCAGCAGCCGGAGGTCGGCAGGGGCATCCTACGAGCAGTACTTC | CASSRRSAGASYEQYF
TRBJ2-2 | 15 | many | NA | TRBV20-1 | TGCAGTGCTCAGAGCTGGAGGAATACGTACGGGGAGCTGTTTTTT | CSAQSWRNTYGELFF
TRBJ2-5 | 14 | many | NA | TRBV10-3 | TGTGCCATCAGTGTCCACAGCTCACAAGAGACCCAGTACTTC | CAISVHSSQETQYF
TRBJ2-7 | 13 | many | NA | TRBV20-1 | TGCAGTGCTAGAACGGGGGATTCCTACGAGCAGTACTTC | CSARTGDSYEQYF
TRBJ2-1 | 14 | many | NA | TRBV20-1 | TGCAGTGCTGTGGACAGAACCTCCTACAATGAGCAGTTCTTC | CSAVDRTSYNEQFF
TRBJ2-2 | 16 | many | TRBD2 | TRBV4-2 | TGTGCCAGCAGCCAAGTACGGGGGGGGAACACCGGGGAGCTGTTTTTT | CASSQVRGGNTGELFF
TRBJ2-1 | 14 | many | TRBD2 | TRBV11-2 | TGTGCCAGCAGCCCTAGCGGGTCCTACAATGAGCAGTTCTTC | CASSPSGSYNEQFF
TRBJ2-1 | 15 | many | TRBD2 | TRBV5-1 | TGCGCCAGCAGCTTGGAGGCGGGAGGGCCCGGTGAGCAGTTCTTC | CASSLEAGGPGEQFF
TRBJ2-7 | 15 | many | TRBD1 | TRBV4-1 | TGCGCCAGCAGCCAAGTTGACAGGGGGCTCGACGAGCAGTACTTC | CASSQVDRGLDEQYF
TRBJ2-7 | 15 | NA | NA | TRBV4-3 | TGCGCCAGCAGCCAGGCTCACCCTAGAACCTACGAGCAGTACTTC | CASSQAHPRTYEQYF
TRBJ2-7 | 15 | many | NA | TRBV12-3/TRBV12-4 | TGTGCCAGCAGTCCAAGGGACGGTAGCTCCTACGAGCAGTACTTC | CASSPRDGSSYEQYF
TRBJ2-2 | 14 | many | NA | TRBV7-9 | TGTGCCAGTTCGTTCGGGGTCGCCCCCGGGGAGCTGTTTTTT | CASSFGVAPGELFF
TRBJ2-5 | 16 | many | NA | TRBV7-4 | TGTGCCAGCAGCTCCCTGGCCCTAGCGTACAAAGAGACCCAGTACTTC | CASSSLALAYKETQYF
TRBJ2-7 | 15 | many | NA | TRBV7-9 | TGTGCCAGCAGCTTGGGGGGACTCACCAGCTACGAGCAGTACTTC | CASSLGGLTSYEQYF
TRBJ2-3 | 13 | few | NA | TRBV27 | TGTGCCAGCAGTTTAGACCGCACAGATACGCAGTATTTT | CASSLDRTDTQYF
TRBJ2-7 | 13 | many | NA | TRBV28 | TGTGCCAGCAGTCAAGGGACCTTCTACGAGCAGTACTTC | CASSQGTFYEQYF
TRBJ2-1 | 17 | many | TRBD1 | TRBV7-8 | TGTGCCAGCAGCTCTTCCAACCGGGACAGGGTAAGCAATGAGCAGTTCTTC | CASSSSNRDRVSNEQFF
TRBJ2-2 | 14 | many | NA | TRBV20-1 | TGCAGTGCTAGGACCCCCCCCGGCACCGGGGAGCTGTTTTTT | CSARTPPGTGELFF
TRBJ2-2 | 15 | many | NA | TRBV7-2 | TGTGCCAGCAGCCCCCGGTATTTTCACACCGGGGAGCTGTTTTTT | CASSPRYFHTGELFF
TRBJ2-7 | 14 | many | TRBD1 | TRBV6-5 | TGTGCCAGCAGTTACCTGGACAGGGTGAACGAGCAGTACTTC | CASSYLDRVNEQYF